Listed here is a single T cell receptor (beta chain). Here immunoSEQ multiplex PCR was the method, and the copy in TCRdb shows in-frame clones only, minus some. Of 150,000 to 200,000 clones in the sample, 90% were seen once. Germline V CDR1 and CDR2: SGHRS, YFSETQ. The CDR3 spans 18 residues. Trimming stripped 0 bases from V and 0 bases from J, with 13 bases between. This specimen comes from a study of control samples from healthy donors and cancer patients. This clonotype was sampled from a woman aged 45-60 years in good health. The specimen sequenced was blood. The chain combines TRBV5-1 with TRBJ1-6; D uncertain. The CDR3 DNA reads as TGCGCCAGCAGCTTGGTGGTTTTGTTAAGCTCCTATAATTCACCCCTCCACTTT. Translated: CASSLVVLLSSYNSPLHF.